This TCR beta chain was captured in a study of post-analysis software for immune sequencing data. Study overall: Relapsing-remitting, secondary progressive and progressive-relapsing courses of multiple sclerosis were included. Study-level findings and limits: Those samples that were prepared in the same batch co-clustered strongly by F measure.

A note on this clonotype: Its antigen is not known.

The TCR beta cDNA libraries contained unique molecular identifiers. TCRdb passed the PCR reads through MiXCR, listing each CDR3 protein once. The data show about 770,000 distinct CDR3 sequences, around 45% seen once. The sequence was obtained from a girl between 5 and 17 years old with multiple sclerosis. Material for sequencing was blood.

The CDR3 protein is CASSPSGVTYEQYF. The CDR3 DNA reads as TGTGCCAGCAGCCCCTCTGGGGTTACCTACGAGCAGTACTTC. This chain links TRBV7-6 with TRBJ2-7; D not certain. CDR3 size: 14 residues. Per the germline V gene, CDR1 is SGHVS and CDR2 is FNYEAQ. The germline V and J ends were trimmed by 5 bases and 2 bases, with 13 bases remaining between them.